The sequence of this TCR beta chain was determined in a study of shared clonotypes between healthy human individuals. Study results and caveats: Larger estimated richness was generally seen in naive subsets than in memory subsets. Non-shared clonotypes showed lower generation probabilities than clonotypes common to all four donors.

A CD45RA-negative memory subset and a CD45RA+ naive subset were separated from the CD4+ cells. This clone has just a few counts. Its antigen is not known. Trimming stripped 6 bases from V and 2 bases from J, with 11 bases between. The CDR3 is 13 residues long. The germline CDR1 and CDR2 sequences are SQVTM and ANQGSEA. The repertoire was sequenced with immunoSEQ multiplex PCR; TCRdb's copy has only in-frame clones and lacks some. The data show more than 900,000 clones, 70% to 80% seen once. Material: memory CD4+ T cells from PBMCs. As to subset: CD45RA-negative fraction. This rearrangement joins TRBV29-1 to TRBJ1-3, with D possibly being TRBD1 (5 bases). The source is a man younger than 35 in good health. Some clones in this sample may be carry-over from other donors' samples. The CDR3 sequence is CSVGGLAGNTIYF. CDR3 bases: TGCAGCGTGGGGGGGTTGGCTGGAAACACCATATATTTT.